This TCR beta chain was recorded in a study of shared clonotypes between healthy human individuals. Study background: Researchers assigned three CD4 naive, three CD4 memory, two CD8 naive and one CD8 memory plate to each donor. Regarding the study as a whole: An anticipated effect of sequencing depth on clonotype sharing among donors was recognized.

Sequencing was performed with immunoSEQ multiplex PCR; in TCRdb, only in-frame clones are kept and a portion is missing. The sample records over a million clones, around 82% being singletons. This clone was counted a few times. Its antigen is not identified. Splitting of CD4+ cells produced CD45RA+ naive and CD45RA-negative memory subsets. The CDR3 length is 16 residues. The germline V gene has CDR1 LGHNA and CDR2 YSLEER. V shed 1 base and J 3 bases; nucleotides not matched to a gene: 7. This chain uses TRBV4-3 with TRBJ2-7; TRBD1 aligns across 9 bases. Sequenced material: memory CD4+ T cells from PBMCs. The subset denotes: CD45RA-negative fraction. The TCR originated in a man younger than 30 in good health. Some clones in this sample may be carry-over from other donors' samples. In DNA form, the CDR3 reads TGCGCCAGCAGCCAAGGCACAGGGGGCGCCAACTACGAGCAGTACTTC. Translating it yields CASSQGTGGANYEQYF.